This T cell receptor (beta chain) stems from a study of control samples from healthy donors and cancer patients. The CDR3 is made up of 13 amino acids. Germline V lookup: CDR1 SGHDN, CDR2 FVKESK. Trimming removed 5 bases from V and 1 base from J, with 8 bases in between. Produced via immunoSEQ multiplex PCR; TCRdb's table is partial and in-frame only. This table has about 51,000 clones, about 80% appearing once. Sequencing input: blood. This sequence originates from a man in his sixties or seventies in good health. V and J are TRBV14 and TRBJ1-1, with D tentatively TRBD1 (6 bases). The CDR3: CASSWGQNTEAFF. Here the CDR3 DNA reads TGTGCCAGCAGCTGGGGACAGAACACTGAAGCTTTCTTT.